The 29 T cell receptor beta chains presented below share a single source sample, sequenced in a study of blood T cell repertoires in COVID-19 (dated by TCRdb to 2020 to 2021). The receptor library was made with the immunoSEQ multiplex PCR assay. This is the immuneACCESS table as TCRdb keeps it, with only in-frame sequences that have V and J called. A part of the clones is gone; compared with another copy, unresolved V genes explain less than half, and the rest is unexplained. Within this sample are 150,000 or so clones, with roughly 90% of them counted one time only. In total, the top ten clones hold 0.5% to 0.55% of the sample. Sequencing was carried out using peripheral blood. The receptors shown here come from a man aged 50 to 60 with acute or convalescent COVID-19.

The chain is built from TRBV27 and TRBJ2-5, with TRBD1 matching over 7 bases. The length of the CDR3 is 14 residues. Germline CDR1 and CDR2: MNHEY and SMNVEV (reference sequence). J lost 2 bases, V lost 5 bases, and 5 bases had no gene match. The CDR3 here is CASSPRDRQETQYF. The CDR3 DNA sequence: TGTGCCAGCAGTCCAAGGGACAGACAAGAGACCCAGTACTTC.

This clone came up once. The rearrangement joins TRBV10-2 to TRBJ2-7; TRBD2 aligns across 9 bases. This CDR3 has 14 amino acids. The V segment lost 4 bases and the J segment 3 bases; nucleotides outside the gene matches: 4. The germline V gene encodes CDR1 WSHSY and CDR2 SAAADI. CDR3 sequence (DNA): TGCGCCAGCAGTGCGGTAGCGGGAGACTACGAGCAGTACTTC. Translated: CASSAVAGDYEQYF.

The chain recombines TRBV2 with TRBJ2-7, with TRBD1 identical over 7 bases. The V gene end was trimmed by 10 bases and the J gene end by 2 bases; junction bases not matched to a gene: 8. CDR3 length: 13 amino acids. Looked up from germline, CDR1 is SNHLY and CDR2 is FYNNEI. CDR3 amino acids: CATSGQVPYEQYV. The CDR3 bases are TGTGCCACCTCCGGACAGGTTCCCTACGAGCAGTACGTC.

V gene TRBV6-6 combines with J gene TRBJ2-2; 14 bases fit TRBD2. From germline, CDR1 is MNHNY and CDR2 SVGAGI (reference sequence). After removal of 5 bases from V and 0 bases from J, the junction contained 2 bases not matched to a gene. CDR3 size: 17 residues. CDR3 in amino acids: CASSRTSGGPNTGELFF. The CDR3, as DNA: TGTGCCAGCAGTCGGACTAGCGGGGGGCCGAACACCGGGGAGCTGTTTTTT.

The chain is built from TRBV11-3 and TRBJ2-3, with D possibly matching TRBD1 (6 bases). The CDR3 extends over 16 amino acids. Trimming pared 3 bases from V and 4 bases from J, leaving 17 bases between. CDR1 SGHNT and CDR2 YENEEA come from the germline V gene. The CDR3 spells CASSFSADSRADTQYF. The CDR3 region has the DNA TGTGCCAGCAGCTTTAGTGCGGACAGCAGGGCAGATACGCAGTATTTT.

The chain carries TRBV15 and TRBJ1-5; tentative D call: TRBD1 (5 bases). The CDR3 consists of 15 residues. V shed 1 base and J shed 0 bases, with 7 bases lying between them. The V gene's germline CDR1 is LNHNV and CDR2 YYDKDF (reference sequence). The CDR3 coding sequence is TGTGCCACCAGCAGAGGGGGGGATAGCAATCAGCCCCAGCATTTT. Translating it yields CATSRGGDSNQPQHF.

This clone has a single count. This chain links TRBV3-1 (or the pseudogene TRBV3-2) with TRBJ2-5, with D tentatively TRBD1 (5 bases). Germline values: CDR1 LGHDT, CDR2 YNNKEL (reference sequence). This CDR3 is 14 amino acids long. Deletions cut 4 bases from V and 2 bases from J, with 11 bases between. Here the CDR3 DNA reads TGTGCCAGCAGCCCGACAGTCTCGCAAGAGACCCAGTACTTC. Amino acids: CASSPTVSQETQYF.

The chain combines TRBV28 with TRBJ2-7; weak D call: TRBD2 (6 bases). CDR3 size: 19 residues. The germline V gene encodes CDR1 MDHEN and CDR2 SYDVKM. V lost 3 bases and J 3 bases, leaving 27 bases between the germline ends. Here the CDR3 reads CASSFGDYRYGWGDYEQYV. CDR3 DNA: TGTGCCAGCAGTTTTGGCGACTACCGGTATGGCTGGGGGGACTACGAGCAGTACGTC.

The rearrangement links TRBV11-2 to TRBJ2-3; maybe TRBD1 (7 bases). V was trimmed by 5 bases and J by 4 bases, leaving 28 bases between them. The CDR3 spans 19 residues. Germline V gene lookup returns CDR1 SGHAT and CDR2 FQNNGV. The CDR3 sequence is CASSPRGPRMDYVPDTQYF. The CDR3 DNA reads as TGTGCCAGCAGCCCTAGGGGGCCCAGAATGGACTACGTGCCAGATACGCAGTATTTT. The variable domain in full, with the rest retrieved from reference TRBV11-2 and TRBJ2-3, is EAGVAQSPRYKIIEKRQSVAFWCNPISGHATLYWYQQILGQGPKLLIQFQNNGVVDDSQLPKDRFSAERLKGVDSTLKIQPAKLEDSAVYLCASSPRGPRMDYVPDTQYFGPGTRLTVL.

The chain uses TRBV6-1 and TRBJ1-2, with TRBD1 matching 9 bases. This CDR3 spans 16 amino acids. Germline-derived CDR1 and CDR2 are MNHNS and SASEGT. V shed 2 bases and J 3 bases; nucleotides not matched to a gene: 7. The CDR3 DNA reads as TGTGCCAGCAGTGAATGGTACAGGGGGCAGGACTATGGCTACACCTTC. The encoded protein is CASSEWYRGQDYGYTF.

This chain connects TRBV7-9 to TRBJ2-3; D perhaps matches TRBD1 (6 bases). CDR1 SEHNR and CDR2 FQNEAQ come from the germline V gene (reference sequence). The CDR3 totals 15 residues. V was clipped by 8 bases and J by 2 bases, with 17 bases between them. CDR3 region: CASRGTGTTTDTQYF. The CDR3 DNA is TGTGCCAGCCGCGGTACCGGGACAACCACAGATACGCAGTATTTT.

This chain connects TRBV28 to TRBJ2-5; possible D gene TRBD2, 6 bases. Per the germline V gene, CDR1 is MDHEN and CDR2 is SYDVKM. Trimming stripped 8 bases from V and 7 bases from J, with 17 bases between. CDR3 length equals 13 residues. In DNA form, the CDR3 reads TGTGCCAGCGCCAGCGGGTGGGGTGGGACCCAGTACTTC. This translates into CASASGWGGTQYF.

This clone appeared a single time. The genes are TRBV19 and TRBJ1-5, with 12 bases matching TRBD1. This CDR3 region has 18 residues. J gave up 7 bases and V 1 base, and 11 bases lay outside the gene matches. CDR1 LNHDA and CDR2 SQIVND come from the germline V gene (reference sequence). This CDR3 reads CASSIALWGQGARQPQHF. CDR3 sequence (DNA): TGTGCCAGTAGTATAGCCCTCTGGGGACAGGGGGCAAGACAGCCCCAGCATTTT.

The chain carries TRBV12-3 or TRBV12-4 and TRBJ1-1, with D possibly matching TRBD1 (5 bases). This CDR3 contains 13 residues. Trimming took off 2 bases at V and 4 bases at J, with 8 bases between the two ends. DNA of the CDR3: TGTGCCAGCAGTTTAACAGGTCGCACTGAAGCTTTCTTT. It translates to CASSLTGRTEAFF.

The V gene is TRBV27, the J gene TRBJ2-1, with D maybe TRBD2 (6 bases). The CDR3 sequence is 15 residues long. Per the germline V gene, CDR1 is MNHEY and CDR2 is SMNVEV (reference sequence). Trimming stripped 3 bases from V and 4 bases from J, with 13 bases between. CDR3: CASSFGLARYNEQFF. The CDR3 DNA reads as TGTGCCAGCAGTTTCGGGCTAGCGAGATACAATGAGCAGTTCTTC.

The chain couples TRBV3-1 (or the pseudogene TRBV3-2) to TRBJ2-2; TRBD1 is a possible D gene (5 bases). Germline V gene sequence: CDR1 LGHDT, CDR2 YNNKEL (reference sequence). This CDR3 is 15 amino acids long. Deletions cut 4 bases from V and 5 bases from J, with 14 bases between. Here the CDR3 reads CASSPHPTVTGELFF. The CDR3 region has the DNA TGTGCCAGCAGCCCCCATCCGACAGTTACCGGGGAGCTGTTTTTT.

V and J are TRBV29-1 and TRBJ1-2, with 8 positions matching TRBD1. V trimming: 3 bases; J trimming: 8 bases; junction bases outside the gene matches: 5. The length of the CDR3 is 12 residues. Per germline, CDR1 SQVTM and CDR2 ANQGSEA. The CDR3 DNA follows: TGCAGCGTTGAGGACAGGGTCAGCGGCTACACCTTC. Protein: CSVEDRVSGYTF.

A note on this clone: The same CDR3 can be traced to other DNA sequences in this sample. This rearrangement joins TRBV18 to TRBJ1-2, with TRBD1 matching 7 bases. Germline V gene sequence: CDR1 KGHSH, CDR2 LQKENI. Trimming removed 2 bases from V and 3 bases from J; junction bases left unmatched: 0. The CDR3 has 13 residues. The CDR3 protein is CASSPDRDYGYTF. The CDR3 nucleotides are TGTGCCAGCTCACCAGACAGGGACTATGGCTACACCTTC.

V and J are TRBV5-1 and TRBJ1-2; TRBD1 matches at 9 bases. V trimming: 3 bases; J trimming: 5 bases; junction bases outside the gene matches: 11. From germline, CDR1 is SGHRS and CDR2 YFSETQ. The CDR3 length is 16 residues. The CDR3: CASSYGQGRELYGYTF. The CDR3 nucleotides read TGCGCCAGCAGCTACGGACAGGGGCGGGAGTTATATGGCTACACCTTC. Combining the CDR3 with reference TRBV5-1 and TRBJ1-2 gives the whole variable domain KAGVTQTPRYLIKTRGQQVTLSCSPISGHRSVSWYQQTPGQGLQFLFEYFSETQRNKGNFPGRFSGRQFSNSRSEMNVSTLELGDSALYLCASSYGQGRELYGYTFGSGTRLTVV.

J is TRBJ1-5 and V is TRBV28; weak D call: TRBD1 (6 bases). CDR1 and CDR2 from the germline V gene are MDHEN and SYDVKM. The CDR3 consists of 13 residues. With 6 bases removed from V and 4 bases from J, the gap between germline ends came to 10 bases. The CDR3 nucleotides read TGTGCCAGCAGGTCTGGACAGAATCAGCCCCAGCATTTT. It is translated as CASRSGQNQPQHF.

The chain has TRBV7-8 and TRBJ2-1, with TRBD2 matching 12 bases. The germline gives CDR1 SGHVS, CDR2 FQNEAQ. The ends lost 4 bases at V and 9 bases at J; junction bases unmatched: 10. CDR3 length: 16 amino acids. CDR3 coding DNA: TGTGCCAGCAGCTCCCGACTAGCGGGAGTTCGGGGTGAGCAGTTCTTC. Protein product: CASSSRLAGVRGEQFF.

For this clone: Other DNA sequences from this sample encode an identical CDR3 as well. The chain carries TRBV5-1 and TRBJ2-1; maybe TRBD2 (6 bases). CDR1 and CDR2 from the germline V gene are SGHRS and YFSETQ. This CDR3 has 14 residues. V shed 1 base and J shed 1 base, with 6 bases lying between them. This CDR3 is CASSLRGSYNEQFF. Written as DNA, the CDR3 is TGCGCCAGCAGCTTGCGGGGGTCCTACAATGAGCAGTTCTTC.

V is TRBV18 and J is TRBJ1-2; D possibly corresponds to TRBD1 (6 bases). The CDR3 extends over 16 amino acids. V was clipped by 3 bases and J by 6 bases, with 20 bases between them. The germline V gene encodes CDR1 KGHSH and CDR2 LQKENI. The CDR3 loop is CASSPRTDLKVDGYTF. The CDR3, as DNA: TGTGCCAGCTCACCTCGGACAGATCTAAAGGTGGATGGCTACACCTTC.

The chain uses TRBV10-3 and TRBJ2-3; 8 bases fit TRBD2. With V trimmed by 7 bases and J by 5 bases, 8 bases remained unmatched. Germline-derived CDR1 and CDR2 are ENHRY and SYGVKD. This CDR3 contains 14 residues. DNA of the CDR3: TGTGCCATCAATAGCGGGGCAGTCGAAGATACGCAGTATTTT. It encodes CAINSGAVEDTQYF.

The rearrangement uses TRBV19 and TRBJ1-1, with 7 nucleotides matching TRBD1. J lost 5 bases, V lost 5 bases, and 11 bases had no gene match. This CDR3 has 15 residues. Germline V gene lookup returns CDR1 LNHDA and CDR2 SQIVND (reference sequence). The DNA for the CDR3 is TGTGCCAGTAGTGGGTTAGGGGGCAAGAGAACTGAAGCTTTCTTT. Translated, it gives CASSGLGGKRTEAFF.

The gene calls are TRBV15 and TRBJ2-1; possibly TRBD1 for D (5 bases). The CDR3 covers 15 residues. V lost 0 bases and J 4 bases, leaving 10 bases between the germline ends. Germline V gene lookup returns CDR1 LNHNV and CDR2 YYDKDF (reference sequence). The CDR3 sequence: CATSRDRQLYNEQFF. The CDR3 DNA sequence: TGTGCCACCAGCAGAGATCGACAGTTATACAATGAGCAGTTCTTC.

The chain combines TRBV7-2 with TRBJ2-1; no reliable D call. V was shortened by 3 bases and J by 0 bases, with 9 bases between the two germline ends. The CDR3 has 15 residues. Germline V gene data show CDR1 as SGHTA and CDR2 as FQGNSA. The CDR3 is CASSFSWSSYNEQFF. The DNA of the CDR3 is TGTGCCAGCAGCTTTAGTTGGAGCTCCTACAATGAGCAGTTCTTC. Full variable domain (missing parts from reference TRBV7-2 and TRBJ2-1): GAGVSQSPSNKVTEKGKDVELRCDPISGHTALYWYRQSLGQGLEFLIYFQGNSAPDKSGLPSDRFSAERTGGSVSTLTIQRTQQEDSAVYLCASSFSWSSYNEQFFGPGTRLTVL.

This CDR3 is CASSLAGPTTGELFF. The CDR3, as DNA: TGTGCCAGCAGCCTCGCGGGACCCACCACCGGGGAGCTGTTTTTT. V is TRBV7-2 and J is TRBJ2-2; D may be TRBD2 (6 bases). CDR3 length: 15 residues. CDR1 and CDR2 (germline): SGHTA, FQGNSA. Deletions cut 5 bases from V and 4 bases from J, with 14 bases between.

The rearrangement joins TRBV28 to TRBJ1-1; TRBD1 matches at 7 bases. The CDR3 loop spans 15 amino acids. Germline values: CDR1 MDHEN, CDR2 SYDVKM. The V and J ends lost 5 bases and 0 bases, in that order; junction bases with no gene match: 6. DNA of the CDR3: TGTGCCAGCAGTCAAGGGGGGACAGTGAACACTGAAGCTTTCTTT. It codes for CASSQGGTVNTEAFF.